The 8 T cell receptor beta chains reported below all come from one sample, sequenced in a study of T cell responses to AZD1222 COVID-19 vaccine. Clones were sequenced by immunoSEQ multiplex PCR, and TCRdb holds only the in-frame ones, with some missing. The data show approximately 150,000 clones, approximately 91% seen once. The starting material was peripheral blood, obtained 28 days after the second dose of the MenACWY control vaccine. These receptor sequences come from an adult who received the MenACWY meningococcal vaccine as a control.

The chain has TRBV7-2 and TRBJ1-5; 7 bases are a match to TRBD1. The V gene's germline CDR1 is SGHTA and CDR2 FQGNSA. The CDR3 loop spans 15 amino acids. V lost 3 bases to trimming and J lost 6 bases; unmatched junction nucleotides: 8. The CDR3 sequence is CASSLQTGTGQPQHF. The CDR3 DNA is TGTGCCAGCAGCTTGCAGACAGGGACGGGTCAGCCCCAGCATTTT.

The chain uses TRBV6-5 and TRBJ2-7, with 11 positions matching TRBD2. CDR1 and CDR2 (germline): MNHEY, SVGAGI. J was trimmed by 6 bases and V by 2 bases; bases with no gene match: 3. The CDR3 runs to 14 residues. CDR3 in amino acids: CASSYGLAGGEQYF. CDR3 in DNA: TGTGCCAGCAGTTACGGGCTAGCGGGAGGCGAGCAGTACTTC.

Here the CDR3 reads CASSHDSGNSPLHF. DNA of the CDR3: TGTGCCAGCAGCCATGACAGCGGAAATTCACCCCTCCACTTT. The J gene is TRBJ1-6, the V gene TRBV7-9, with a possible D match to TRBD1 (5 bases). Germline lookup yields CDR1 SEHNR and CDR2 FQNEAQ (reference sequence). The CDR3 runs to 14 residues. Trimming removed 5 bases at V and 7 bases at J, with 12 bases between. Using reference TRBV7-9 and TRBJ1-6 for the parts outside the CDR3, the full variable domain is DTGVSQNPRHKITKRGQNVTFRCDPISEHNRLYWYRQTLGQGPEFLTYFQNEAQLEKSRLLSDRFSAERPKGSFSTLEIQRTEQGDSAMYLCASSHDSGNSPLHFGNGTRLTVT.

The gene calls are TRBV7-9 and TRBJ1-3, with D unresolved. The V gene lost 0 bases and the J gene lost 3 bases, with 3 bases spanning the gap. This CDR3 is 13 amino acids long. CDR1 is SEHNR and CDR2 is FQNEAQ in the germline V gene (reference sequence). CDR3 bases: TGTGCCAGCAGCTTAGCGTTTGGAAACACCATATATTTT. The encoded protein is CASSLAFGNTIYF.

The CDR3: CASNLVASGGAAGELFF. CDR3 nucleotide sequence: TGTGCCAGTAACTTGGTTGCGTCCGGGGGGGCCGCCGGGGAGCTGTTTTTT. The J gene is TRBJ2-2, the V gene TRBV7-2, with TRBD2 matching 8 bases. CDR1 and CDR2 (germline): SGHTA, FQGNSA. This CDR3 is built from 17 residues. The J segment lost 6 bases and the V segment lost 9 bases, leaving 18 bases of the junction unmatched.

The gene calls are TRBV7-9 and TRBJ1-2, with a tentative D call TRBD1 (5 bases). V was pared by 3 bases and J by 4 bases, with 9 bases between. CDR3 size: 13 residues. The germline V gene encodes CDR1 SEHNR and CDR2 FQNEAQ (reference sequence). The CDR3, as DNA: TGTGCCAGCAGCTTGGGGCAGGGCTATGGCTACACCTTC. Translated: CASSLGQGYGYTF.

The V gene is TRBV7-9, the J gene TRBJ1-1, with a tentative D call TRBD1 (5 bases). Germline CDR1 reads SEHNR; CDR2 reads FQNEAQ (reference sequence). This CDR3 region has 13 residues. Trimming cost V 3 bases and J 4 bases, with 9 bases left between them. CDR3 bases: TGTGCCAGCAGCTTTAGGGGACCCACTGAAGCTTTCTTT. It codes for CASSFRGPTEAFF.

The genes are TRBV7-9 and TRBJ1-2; D not resolved. Trimming left V 1 base short and J 3 bases short, with 9 bases between. The CDR3 has 14 amino acids. CDR1 is SEHNR and CDR2 is FQNEAQ in the germline V gene (reference sequence). In nucleotides, the CDR3 is TGTGCCAGCAGCTTAGGGGTGGGAGACTATGGCTACACCTTC. This gives the protein CASSLGVGDYGYTF. The whole variable domain, remainder taken from reference TRBV7-9 and TRBJ1-2, is DTGVSQNPRHKITKRGQNVTFRCDPISEHNRLYWYRQTLGQGPEFLTYFQNEAQLEKSRLLSDRFSAERPKGSFSTLEIQRTEQGDSAMYLCASSLGVGDYGYTFGSGTRLTVV.